What follows are 23 T cell receptor beta chains derived from one specimen sequenced in a study of T cell repertoires in cytomegalovirus infection. TCRdb recomputed calls from the reads with MiXCR, one row per CDR3 protein. The table lists 300,000 or so distinct CDR3 sequences, roughly 26% of them singletons, with roughly 14% in the top ten. The sequencing sample was made of PBMCs. These receptors were taken from a human donor in good health (CMV status not recorded). Some clones in this sample may be carry-over from other donors' samples.

This clonotype has a handful of counts. V is TRBV29-1 and J is TRBJ1-1; TRBD1 matches 9 bases. The CDR3 is 13 amino acids. Germline V lookup: CDR1 SQVTM, CDR2 ANQGSEA. Trimming at V came to 7 bases and at J to 4 bases, leaving 7 bases not matched to a gene. DNA for the CDR3: TGCAGCGCACCGGGACAGGGTTCCACTGAAGCTTTCTTT. It encodes CSAPGQGSTEAFF.

In this sample, this clonotype turned up a few times. The chain employs TRBV11-2 and TRBJ1-2; 12 bases agree with TRBD1. The CDR3 totals 16 residues. Germline CDR1 and CDR2: SGHAT and FQNNGV. Unmatched junction bases numbered 13, after V lost 7 bases and J lost 7 bases. This CDR3 reads CASTVAPGQGARGYTF. In nucleotides, the CDR3 is TGTGCCAGCACCGTGGCACCGGGACAGGGGGCGCGTGGCTACACCTTC.

The chain links TRBV29-1 to TRBJ1-3; D is unclear. Germline V CDR1 and CDR2: SQVTM, ANQGSEA. The length of the CDR3 is 13 residues. V was shortened by 6 bases and J by 0 bases, with 9 bases between the two germline ends. The CDR3 loop is CSVGSSSGNTIYF. The CDR3 region has the DNA TGCAGCGTGGGGTCCAGCTCTGGAAACACCATATATTTT.

The chain joins TRBV6-2 or TRBV6-3 to TRBJ1-1; D is ambiguous. V gave up 0 bases and J gave up 8 bases, with 13 bases separating them. Germline V lookup: CDR1 MNHEY, CDR2 SVGEGT. This CDR3 has 14 residues. The CDR3 is CASSYSFAETEAFF. The DNA for the CDR3 is TGTGCCAGCAGTTACTCATTCGCAGAAACCGAAGCTTTCTTT.

V is TRBV14 and J is TRBJ2-1; D call uncertain. Looked up from germline, CDR1 is SGHDN and CDR2 is FVKESK. The CDR3 consists of 14 residues. V shed 5 bases and J shed 4 bases, with 12 bases lying between them. DNA of the CDR3: TGTGCCAGCAGCGTCCCGGACGGATACAATGAGCAGTTCTTC. It codes for CASSVPDGYNEQFF.

This clonotype has more than one count but fewer than ten. The rearrangement joins TRBV4-1 to TRBJ2-1; 8 nucleotides match TRBD1. The CDR3 spans 16 residues. The germline V gene encodes CDR1 MGHRA and CDR2 YSYEKL. J gave up 4 bases and V 2 bases, and 7 bases lay outside the gene matches. The CDR3 loop reads CASSQLRDRTYNEQFF. As DNA, the CDR3 is TGCGCCAGCAGCCAACTCCGGGACAGGACATACAATGAGCAGTTCTTC.

The chain uses TRBV27 and TRBJ1-4, with a possible D match to TRBD1 (5 bases). The V gene's germline CDR1 is MNHEY and CDR2 SMNVEV (reference sequence). This CDR3 has 14 residues. Deletions cut 7 bases from V and 5 bases from J, with 14 bases between. CDR3 coding DNA: TGTGCCAGCAAGCGCGGGACGAGGAATGAAAAACTGTTTTTT. As protein: CASKRGTRNEKLFF.

The sample holds many counts of this clonotype. The chain couples TRBV7-2 to TRBJ1-2; 7 bases match TRBD1. The length of the CDR3 is 15 residues. Losses at the gene ends were 4 bases for V and 0 bases for J; bases not matched to a gene: 5. The germline CDR1 and CDR2 sequences are SGHTA and FQGNSA. The CDR3: CASSSTGVANYGYTF. The CDR3 DNA is TGTGCCAGCAGCTCTACAGGGGTAGCTAACTATGGCTACACCTTC.

The genes are TRBV28 and TRBJ1-5; D is undetermined. The CDR3 sequence is 15 residues long. The germline V and J ends were trimmed by 1 base and 0 bases, with 7 bases remaining between them. Germline CDR1 reads MDHEN; CDR2 reads SYDVKM. CDR3: CASSLLSDSNQPQHF. The CDR3 region has the DNA TGTGCCAGCAGTTTATTGTCAGATAGCAATCAGCCCCAGCATTTT.

This clonotype was counted a few times. The V and J genes are TRBV7-9 and TRBJ1-2; TRBD1 matches 10 bases. Trimming took 5 bases from V and 4 from J; bases not matched to a gene: 13. The germline gives CDR1 SEHNR, CDR2 FQNEAQ (reference sequence). The CDR3 sequence is 17 residues long. CDR3 bases: TGTGCCAGCAGCCTTCGGGACAGGGGAGGAATTGGCTATGGCTACACCTTC. It specifies CASSLRDRGGIGYGYTF.

The rearrangement links TRBV5-6 to TRBJ2-7, with D uncertain. V was clipped by 0 bases and J by 6 bases, with 10 bases between them. Germline V CDR1 and CDR2: SGHDT, YYEEEE. CDR3 size: 13 residues. CDR3 sequence reads: CASSLGTFCEQYF. The DNA of the CDR3 is TGTGCCAGCAGCTTGGGGACCTTCTGCGAGCAGTACTTC.

The V call is TRBV5-1, the J call TRBJ2-3, with TRBD2 matching 7 bases. Germline V CDR1 and CDR2: SGHRS, YFSETQ. This CDR3 is built from 15 residues. Trimming removed 2 bases from V and 6 bases from J; junction bases left unmatched: 9. CDR3 amino acids: CASSFLAVPADTQYF. The DNA of the CDR3 is TGCGCCAGCAGCTTCCTAGCGGTACCAGCGGATACGCAGTATTTT.

This clonotype appeared many times. The chain links TRBV3-1 to TRBJ2-1; 15 bases map to TRBD2. Germline assignment: CDR1 LGHDT and CDR2 YNNKEL (reference sequence). The CDR3 is 17 amino acids. With V trimmed by 5 bases and J by 7 bases, 9 bases remained unmatched. CDR3 coding DNA: TGTGCCAGCAGCTCACGGACTAGCGGGAGGGCCAGGAATGAGCAGTTCTTC. Translated, it gives CASSSRTSGRARNEQFF.

The rearrangement links TRBV5-1 to TRBJ2-7, with D possibly being TRBD1 (6 bases). Germline CDR1 SGHRS, CDR2 YFSETQ. This CDR3 comprises 15 residues. V gave up 5 bases and J gave up 0 bases, with 15 bases separating them. Here the CDR3 reads CASRPQGPSSYEQYF. In DNA, the CDR3 is TGCGCCAGCAGGCCACAGGGACCCTCCTCCTACGAGCAGTACTTC.

V and J are TRBV12-3 or TRBV12-4 and TRBJ2-3; 7 positions agree with TRBD2. The junction had 6 bases not matched to a gene; V was cut back by 3 bases and J by 3 bases. The length of the CDR3 is 15 residues. As DNA, the CDR3 is TGTGCCAGCAGTTTTGAAGGACTAGTTACAGATACGCAGTATTTT. Amino acids: CASSFEGLVTDTQYF.

V and J are TRBV15 and TRBJ2-1, with 7 bases aligning to TRBD2. Per the germline V gene, CDR1 is LNHNV and CDR2 is YYDKDF (reference sequence). J was trimmed by 5 bases and V by 3 bases; bases with no gene match: 7. CDR3 length: 15 residues. CDR3 bases: TGTGCCACCAGCAGGGGGGGGAGGGCGGACAATGAGCAGTTCTTC. Protein: CATSRGGRADNEQFF.

This clonotype was seen ten or more times. The chain employs TRBV12-3 or TRBV12-4 and TRBJ1-1; D is uncertain. This CDR3 contains 14 residues. The V and J ends lost 7 bases and 1 base respectively, with 13 bases between them. CDR3 sequence reads: CASTPRWGNTEAFF. The CDR3 nucleotides read TGTGCCAGCACCCCCAGGTGGGGGAACACTGAAGCTTTCTTT.

This clonotype appeared a few times. The chain uses TRBV29-1 and TRBJ2-7; TRBD1 might be the D (5 bases). The CDR3 spans 11 residues. The ends were cut back, 6 bases at V and 5 bases at J, with 11 bases in the middle. Germline CDR1 SQVTM, CDR2 ANQGSEA. Here the CDR3 reads CSVDSPDEQYF. In DNA, the CDR3 is TGCAGCGTCGACAGCCCAGACGAGCAGTACTTC.

There are a few counts of this clonotype. V gene TRBV27 combines with J gene TRBJ2-1; the D gene is possibly TRBD2 (7 bases). Per germline, CDR1 MNHEY and CDR2 SMNVEV (reference sequence). The CDR3 contains 16 residues. Deletions cut 2 bases from V and 6 bases from J, with 17 bases between. The CDR3 DNA reads TGTGCCAGCAGTTTAATGGGGGCGGGGGCTTCCAATGAGCAGTTCTTC. The encoded protein is CASSLMGAGASNEQFF.

This clonotype turned up a few times. This chain joins TRBV28 and TRBJ2-5; TRBD2 aligns across 9 bases. The CDR3 has 15 residues. The germline V gene has CDR1 MDHEN and CDR2 SYDVKM. Trimming at V came to 3 bases and at J to 4 bases, leaving 6 bases not matched to a gene. CDR3 bases: TGTGCCAGCAGTTTTTTTAGCGGGGGACTAGAGACCCAGTACTTC. The encoded protein is CASSFFSGGLETQYF.

The sample holds many counts of this clonotype. The genes are TRBV7-6 and TRBJ1-1, with D uncertain. The germline CDR1 and CDR2 sequences are SGHVS and FNYEAQ. V gave up 3 bases and J gave up 3 bases, with 14 bases separating them. The CDR3 runs to 15 residues. The CDR3 loop reads CASSLAPRRDTEAFF. CDR3 in DNA: TGTGCCAGCAGCTTGGCTCCACGGAGGGACACTGAAGCTTTCTTT.

In this sample, this clonotype turned up a few times. This chain joins TRBV15 and TRBJ2-5, with D perhaps TRBD1 or TRBD2 (6 bases each). This CDR3 spans 15 amino acids. Germline lookup yields CDR1 LNHNV and CDR2 YYDKDF (reference sequence). The V end was cut by 5 bases, the J end by 4 bases, with 17 bases between. CDR3 in amino acids: CATSRPGAGRETQYF. In DNA, the CDR3 is TGTGCCACCAGCCGCCCGGGGGCAGGGAGAGAGACCCAGTACTTC.

The chain uses TRBV20-1 and TRBJ2-2, with D possibly matching TRBD1 (6 bases). Germline values: CDR1 DFQATT, CDR2 SNEGSKA (reference sequence). V shed 6 bases and J shed 6 bases, with 23 bases lying between them. The CDR3 has 16 amino acids. The CDR3 nucleotides read TGCAGTGCCCCCAGGCAGGGGCTCGGGGACGCCGGGGAGCTGTTTTTT. It yields the protein CSAPRQGLGDAGELFF.